Below are 20 T cell receptor beta chains sequenced from a single sample in a study of low-dose radiotherapy and immunotherapy resistance in tumors. TRAV and TRBV primers primed cDNA for both TCRalpha and TCRbeta. PCR amplification of the TCRs was performed with Phusion for approximately 20 PCR cycles, and it relied on a constant-region primer together with a V-primer adapter. A single record per CDR3 protein comes from TCRdb applying MiXCR to the reads. This table has under 95,000 distinct CDR3 sequences, less than 20% appearing once. Documented time point: after trial treatment. The treatment here: LDRT plus nivolumab, ipilimumab, low-dose cyclophosphamide and aspirin (RACIN trial). The source was PBMCs, collected after low-dose radiotherapy plus immunotherapy. The source is a male donor with prostate cancer.

The sample holds many counts of this clonotype. The V call is TRBV5-1, the J call TRBJ1-1; 7 bases fit TRBD1. CDR1 is SGHRS, CDR2 YFSETQ, per germline. This CDR3 comprises 16 residues. J was trimmed by 1 base and V by 5 bases; bases with no gene match: 11. The CDR3 region has the DNA TGCGCCAGCAGGCTGGGACAGCCGATTCCGAACACTGAAGCTTTCTTT. Residues: CASRLGQPIPNTEAFF.

Points on this clonotype: Possible read error: a much larger clone is one base away. This chain uses TRBV12-3 or TRBV12-4 with TRBJ2-2; D possibly matches TRBD1 or TRBD2 (6 bases each). This CDR3 spans 15 amino acids. Trimming pared 8 bases from V and 8 bases from J, leaving 21 bases between. In nucleotides, the CDR3 is TGTGCCAGCGGCTCCTCTAGCGCCAGGGGAGGGGAGCTGTTTTTT. It specifies CASGSSSARGGELFF.

This clonotype was detected ten times or more. This chain links TRBV9 with TRBJ2-5; TRBD1 is a possible D gene (5 bases). Germline CDR1 SGDLS, CDR2 YYNGEE. The CDR3 is made up of 16 amino acids. V shed 3 bases and J shed 5 bases, with 20 bases lying between them. The CDR3 DNA sequence: TGTGCCAGCAGCGCCGAAGGAACAGCCAAGGGGGAGACCCAGTACTTC. Encoded protein: CASSAEGTAKGETQYF.

This clonotype was detected ten times or more. V usage is TRBV11-2 and J usage is TRBJ2-3; no reliable D call. Looked up from germline, CDR1 is SGHAT and CDR2 is FQNNGV. There are 15 residues in the CDR3. The ends were cut back, 2 bases at V and 0 bases at J, with 9 bases in the middle. The CDR3 spells CASSLLESSTDTQYF. In nucleotides, the CDR3 is TGTGCCAGCAGCTTACTCGAGAGTAGCACAGATACGCAGTATTTT.

The sample holds many counts of this clonotype. The chain links TRBV19 to TRBJ2-5; unclear D gene. CDR3 length equals 13 residues. V gave up 1 base and J gave up 1 base, with 4 bases separating them. The V gene's germline CDR1 is LNHDA and CDR2 SQIVND (reference sequence). CDR3 sequence reads: CASSIGGQETQYF. The DNA of the CDR3 is TGTGCCAGTAGTATAGGGGGCCAAGAGACCCAGTACTTC.

This clonotype has only one observation. V and J are TRBV12-3 or TRBV12-4 and TRBJ2-3; D uncertain. This CDR3 spans 14 amino acids. V lost 2 bases and J lost 1, with 7 bases in between. This CDR3 reads CASSLSGRTDTQYF. In DNA form, the CDR3 reads TGTGCCAGCAGTTTATCCGGCCGCACAGATACGCAGTATTTT.

This clonotype was seen repeatedly, ten times or more. This chain connects TRBV7-9 to TRBJ2-5; tentative D call: TRBD1 (6 bases). Deletions cut 4 bases from V and 2 bases from J, with 14 bases between. The CDR3 runs 15 residues. Per germline, CDR1 SEHNR and CDR2 FQNEAQ (reference sequence). DNA of the CDR3: TGTGCCAGCAGCTCGCGACAGGATAAACAAGAGACCCAGTACTTC. It translates to CASSSRQDKQETQYF.

A few counts support this clonotype. The chain uses TRBV6-2 or TRBV6-3 and TRBJ2-3; D perhaps matches TRBD1 (6 bases). Germline assignment: CDR1 MNHEY and CDR2 SVGEGT. Trimming shortened V by 5 bases and J by 0 bases, and 9 bases separated the two germline ends. The CDR3 consists of 14 residues. The CDR3 sequence is CASSRGQSTDTQYF. The CDR3 nucleotides read TGTGCCAGCAGTCGAGGACAGAGCACAGATACGCAGTATTTT.

This clonotype was seen many times. This sequence joins TRBV7-9 and TRBJ2-1; 12 bases align to TRBD2. Germline V lookup: CDR1 SEHNR, CDR2 FQNEAQ (reference sequence). Trimming took 5 bases from V and 7 from J; bases not matched to a gene: 9. The CDR3 has 16 residues. The CDR3 DNA reads TGTGCCAGCAGCCGGAGACTAGCGGGAGAAGCGAATGAGCAGTTCTTC. As protein: CASSRRLAGEANEQFF.

This clonotype was observed many times. V is TRBV3-1 and J is TRBJ2-1; no reliable D call. The germline V and J ends were trimmed by 1 base and 6 bases, with 10 bases remaining between them. The CDR3 extends over 14 amino acids. Germline lookup yields CDR1 LGHDT and CDR2 YNNKEL (reference sequence). The CDR3 protein is CASSQGTAPNEQFF. The CDR3 nucleotides are TGTGCCAGCAGCCAAGGAACTGCCCCCAATGAGCAGTTCTTC.

This clonotype was counted once. A far larger clone is one nucleotide away, so this likely arose from a read error. The J gene is TRBJ2-1, the V gene TRBV6-2 or TRBV6-3; TRBD2 matches 9 bases. The ends lost 7 bases at V and 10 bases at J; junction bases unmatched: 14. There are 15 residues in the CDR3. Per the germline V gene, CDR1 is MNHEY and CDR2 is SVGEGT. CDR3 amino acids: CASTPRGRANNEQFF. Here the CDR3 DNA reads TGTGCCAGCACCCCTCGCGGGAGGGCCAATAACGAGCAGTTCTTC.

This clonotype has ten or more counts. The chain joins TRBV20-1 to TRBJ2-1, with 8 bases that match TRBD2. Germline CDR1 and CDR2: DFQATT and SNEGSKA (reference sequence). This CDR3 has 17 residues. V shed 0 bases and J 7 bases; nucleotides not matched to a gene: 14. The CDR3 protein is CSARDLSSGLEGNEQFF. CDR3 DNA sequence: TGCAGTGCTAGAGATCTCTCTTCGGGACTAGAGGGGAATGAGCAGTTCTTC.

This clonotype has ten or more counts. This sequence joins TRBV4-2 and TRBJ2-7, with 7 positions matching TRBD2. Germline V gene sequence: CDR1 LGHNA, CDR2 YNFKEQ. This CDR3 has 17 residues. With V trimmed by 0 bases and J by 3 bases, 11 bases remained unmatched. The CDR3 DNA is TGTGCCAGCAGCCAAGAACTAAAGCGGGAATGTGGCTACGAGCAGTACTTC. Translation gives CASSQELKRECGYEQYF.

The V gene is TRBV27, the J gene TRBJ2-7; 10 nucleotides match TRBD2. The germline V gene has CDR1 MNHEY and CDR2 SMNVEV (reference sequence). V lost 2 bases, J lost 6 bases, and 10 bases stayed unmatched. The CDR3 consists of 16 residues. CDR3 nucleotides: TGTGCCAGCAGTTTAACCCCTAGCGGGAGTTTGCGCGAGCAGTACTTC. This encodes CASSLTPSGSLREQYF.

To note about this clonotype: This likely stems from a read error, as it lies one base from a far larger clone. J is TRBJ2-3 and V is TRBV13, with TRBD2 matching 9 bases. Germline loops: CDR1 PRHDT, CDR2 FYEKMQ (reference sequence). The CDR3 totals 14 residues. CDR3 residues: CASTLAGNTDTQNF. The CDR3 DNA sequence: TGTGCCAGCACCCTAGCGGGAAACACAGATACGCAGAATTTT.

This clonotype was seen many times. The chain combines TRBV2 with TRBJ1-5, with 7 bases lining up with TRBD1. CDR1 SNHLY and CDR2 FYNNEI come from the germline V gene. After removal of 8 bases from V and 3 bases from J, the junction contained 7 bases not matched to a gene. This CDR3 region has 14 residues. This CDR3 reads CASGGTVDNQPQHF. The DNA for the CDR3 is TGTGCCAGCGGGGGGACAGTGGACAATCAGCCCCAGCATTTT. The full variable domain, rest sourced from reference TRBV2 and TRBJ1-5, is EPEVTQTPSHQVTQMGQEVILRCVPISNHLYFYWYRQILGQKVEFLVSFYNNEISEKSEIFDDQFSVERPDGSNFTLKIRSTKLEDSAMYFCASGGTVDNQPQHFGDGTRLSIL.

In this sample, this clonotype turned up a few times. This chain uses TRBV28 with TRBJ1-2; D remains unclear. Germline lookup yields CDR1 MDHEN and CDR2 SYDVKM. The CDR3 is 10 amino acids. V shed 7 bases and J shed 3 bases, with 3 bases lying between them. CDR3 residues: CASNYYGYTF. The DNA of the CDR3 is TGTGCCAGCAATTACTATGGCTACACCTTC.

CDR3 loop: CSARGLDQPQHF. The CDR3 DNA follows: TGCAGTGCCAGGGGGCTCGATCAGCCCCAGCATTTT. The chain is built from TRBV20-1 and TRBJ1-5, with 8 nucleotides matching TRBD1. Germline lookup yields CDR1 DFQATT and CDR2 SNEGSKA (reference sequence). This CDR3 is built from 12 residues. The J segment lost 5 bases and the V segment lost 6 bases, leaving 3 bases of the junction unmatched.

The chain couples TRBV7-2 to TRBJ2-4, with TRBD2 matching over 14 bases. Germline V lookup: CDR1 SGHTA, CDR2 FQGNSA. CDR3 length equals 16 residues. The V gene end was trimmed by 3 bases and the J gene end by 5 bases; junction bases not matched to a gene: 3. DNA of the CDR3: TGTGCCAGCAGCTTGACTAGCGGGAGGGCGGAAAACATTCAGTACTTC. This translates into CASSLTSGRAENIQYF.

This clonotype occurred many times. The chain carries TRBV7-2 and TRBJ2-2; possibly TRBD1 for D (6 bases). CDR3 length: 14 residues. V was trimmed by 6 bases and J by 4 bases, leaving 12 bases between them. Germline CDR1 reads SGHTA; CDR2 reads FQGNSA. CDR3 sequence: CASSPKQGTGELFF. The DNA for the CDR3 is TGTGCCAGCAGTCCTAAACAGGGCACCGGGGAGCTGTTTTTT.